The rows below give T cell receptor beta chains drawn from one sample of a study of shared clonotypes between healthy human individuals. The table came from immunoSEQ multiplex PCR; TCRdb's copy has only in-frame clones and leaves some out. Among 800,000 to 950,000 clones listed, 95% to 97% were seen once. The sample was naive CD8+ T cells sorted from blood. The source is a man aged 25 to 40 in good health. Each CDR3 is given with its conserved first and last residue.

>TRBJ1-1|TRBV7-9
CASSPTGGASTEAFF
>TRBJ1-4|TRBV4-1
CASSQEFGEKLFF
>TRBJ1-5|TRBV19
CASSIRGASNQPQHF
>TRBJ1-3|TRBV11-2
CASSDDMSSGNTIYF
>TRBJ2-5|TRBV27
CASNIQLPGVAQYF
>TRBJ1-5|TRBV27
CASSPVRGNQPQHF
>TRBJ2-7|TRBV5-4
CASSLFSGTYEQYF
>TRBJ2-5|TRBV5-6
CASSTGQGETQYF
>TRBJ1-1|TRBV7-9
CASSPGTSDEAFF
>TRBJ1-1|TRBV5-1
CASSLELQKMNTEAFF
>TRBJ2-2|TRBV7-8
CASNEGLAGGNTGELFF
>TRBJ2-7|TRBV7-8
CASSRLAESSYEQYF
>TRBJ1-5|TRBV5-5
CASTLGYSPDGIVEPQHF
>TRBJ2-3|TRBV5-5
CASSFRGRSTDTQYF
>TRBJ2-4|TRBV9
CASSPYRTSADIQYF
>TRBJ2-1|TRBV19
CASSISYNEQFF
>TRBJ2-7|TRBV11-2
CASSSDRDRYEQYF
>TRBJ2-1|TRBV7-8
CATSGRQTYNEQFF
>TRBJ2-7|TRBV29-1
CSVEDALSGGSYEQYF
>TRBJ2-7|TRBV27
CASGYEQYF
>TRBJ2-7|TRBV7-9
CASSLFPTGSSYEQYF
>TRBJ2-1|TRBV11-2
CASSGMNEQFF
>TRBJ2-7|TRBV7-9
CASSSTLDSTYEQYF
>TRBJ2-1|TRBV7-7
CASSLGRIDEQFF
>TRBJ2-5|TRBV30
CAWAAWDYQETQYF
>TRBJ1-1|TRBV19
CASSTTGGRTEAFF
>TRBJ2-7|TRBV27
CASSYSPWVQGSYEQYF
>TRBJ2-7|TRBV5-4
CASSLGGQQIYEQYF
>TRBJ1-1|TRBV5-6
CASSPSRGAVEAFF
>TRBJ1-1|TRBV7-2
CASSSQGATEAFF
>TRBJ2-3|TRBV10-3
CAISQSSGRGSRTDTQYF
>TRBJ1-5|TRBV19
CASNHGLAQPQHF
>TRBJ2-3|TRBV18
CASSPVVGRLDTQYF
>TRBJ2-2|TRBV7-2
CASSLEAGGRYTGELFF
>TRBJ2-5|TRBV5-1
CASSIGQQETQYF
>TRBJ2-1|TRBV19
CARKMCSGRNEQFF
>TRBJ2-5|TRBV14
CASSLVPGLAGRETQYF